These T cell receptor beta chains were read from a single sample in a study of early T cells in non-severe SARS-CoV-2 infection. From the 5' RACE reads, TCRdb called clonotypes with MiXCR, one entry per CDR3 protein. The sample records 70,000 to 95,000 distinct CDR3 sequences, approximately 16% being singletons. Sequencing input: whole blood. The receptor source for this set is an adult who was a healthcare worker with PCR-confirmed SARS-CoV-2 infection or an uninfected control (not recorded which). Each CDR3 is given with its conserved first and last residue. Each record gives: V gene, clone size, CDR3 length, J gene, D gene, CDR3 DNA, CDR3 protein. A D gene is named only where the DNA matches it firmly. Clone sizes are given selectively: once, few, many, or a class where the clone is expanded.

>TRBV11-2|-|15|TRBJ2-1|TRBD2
TGTGCCAGCAGCTTAACCAATGCCCTCGGGCGGGGGAAGTTCTTC
CASSLTNALGRGKFF
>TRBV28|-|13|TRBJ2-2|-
TGTGCCAGCAGCCTAGGGGAGACCGGGGAGCTGTTTTTT
CASSLGETGELFF
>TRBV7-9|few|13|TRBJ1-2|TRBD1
TGTGCCAGCAGCTCGGGACAGCACTATGGCTACACCTTC
CASSSGQHYGYTF
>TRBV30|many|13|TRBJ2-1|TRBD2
TGTGCCTATCCGGGACTAGCGGGGAATGAGCAGTTCTTC
CAYPGLAGNEQFF
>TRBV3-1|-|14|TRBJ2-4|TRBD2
TGTGCCAGCAGCCAAGATTCGAGCGGGAGGGTTCAGTACTTC
CASSQDSSGRVQYF
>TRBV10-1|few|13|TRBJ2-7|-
TGCGCCAGCAGTGCCGATCTTGCCTCCGAGCAGTACTTC
CASSADLASEQYF
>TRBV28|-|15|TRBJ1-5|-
TGTGCCAGCAGTTTAAGGGGAGTCAGCAATCAGCCCCAGCATTTT
CASSLRGVSNQPQHF
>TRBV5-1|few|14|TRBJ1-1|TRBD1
TGCGCCAGCGGTCAGACAGGGGATAACACTGAAGCTTTCTTT
CASGQTGDNTEAFF
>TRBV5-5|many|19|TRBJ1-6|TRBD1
TGTGCCAGCAGCTACGGGACAGGCTCTTCCAGGACCTATAATTCACCCCTCCACTTT
CASSYGTGSSRTYNSPLHF
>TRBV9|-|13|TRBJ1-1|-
TGTGCCAGCAGCGTAGAAACGAACACTGAAGCTTTCTTT
CASSVETNTEAFF
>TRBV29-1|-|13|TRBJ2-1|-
TGCAGCGTGGACTTCGGGACCTACAATGAGCAGTTCTTC
CSVDFGTYNEQFF
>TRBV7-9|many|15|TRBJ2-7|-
TGTGCCAGCAGCTTAGACGGGTGGAGCTCCTACGAGCAGTACTTC
CASSLDGWSSYEQYF
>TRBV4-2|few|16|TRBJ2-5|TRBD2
TGTGCCAGCAGCCAGAGCGCGCGAGCGGGAGAAGAGACCCAGTACTTC
CASSQSARAGEETQYF
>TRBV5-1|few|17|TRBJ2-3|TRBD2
TGCGCCAGCAGCCCCCTGTTTGGCGGGGGGGCCACAGATACGCAGTATTTT
CASSPLFGGGATDTQYF
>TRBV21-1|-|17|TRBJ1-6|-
TGTGCCAGCAGCACCCGACTGCCGTCTACTTATAATTCACCCCTCCACTTT
CASSTRLPSTYNSPLHF
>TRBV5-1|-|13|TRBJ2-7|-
TGCGCCAGCACCAGAACAGGACTCCCCGAGCAGTACTTC
CASTRTGLPEQYF
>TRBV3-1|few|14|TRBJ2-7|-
TGTGCCAGCAGCCCTTGGGACACCCCCTACGAGCAGTACTTC
CASSPWDTPYEQYF
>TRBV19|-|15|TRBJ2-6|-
TGTGCCAGTAGCACCACCCATTCTGGGGCCAACGTCCTGACTTTC
CASSTTHSGANVLTF
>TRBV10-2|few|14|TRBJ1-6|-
TGCGCCAGCTCTGACCAGTTGGGCAATTCACCCCTCCACTTT
CASSDQLGNSPLHF
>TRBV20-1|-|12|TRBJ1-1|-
TGCAGTGCTAGACGGGCGTTGACTGAAGCTTTCTTT
CSARRALTEAFF
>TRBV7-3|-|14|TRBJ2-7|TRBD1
TGTGCCAGCAGCTTTACCGGGACAGGGCACGAGCAGTACTTC
CASSFTGTGHEQYF
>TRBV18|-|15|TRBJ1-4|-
TGTGCCAGCTCACCTGCGGACAGCGGAAGGGAAAAACTGTTTTTT
CASSPADSGREKLFF
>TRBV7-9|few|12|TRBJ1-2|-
TGTGCCAGCAGCTTTACAGGGTATGGCTACACCTTC
CASSFTGYGYTF
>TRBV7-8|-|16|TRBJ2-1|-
TGTGCCAGCAGCTTAAGGGTGGGGGCCGTCTACAATGAGCAGTTCTTC
CASSLRVGAVYNEQFF
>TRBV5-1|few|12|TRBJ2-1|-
TGCGCCAGCAGCCACGGGACGAATGAGCAGTTCTTC
CASSHGTNEQFF
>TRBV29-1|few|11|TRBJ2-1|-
TGCAGCCCCCGATGGCACAATGAGCAGTTCTTC
CSPRWHNEQFF
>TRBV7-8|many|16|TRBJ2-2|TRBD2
TGTGCCAGCACCGATCTACCGGGAGGGCCTACCGGGGAGCTGTTTTTT
CASTDLPGGPTGELFF
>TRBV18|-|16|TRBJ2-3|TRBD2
TGTGCCAGCTCACTGGCTAGCGGGGGGCTCACAGATACGCAGTATTTT
CASSLASGGLTDTQYF
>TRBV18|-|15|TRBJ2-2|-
TGTGCCAGCTCACCACCACAGCCGAACACCGGGGAGCTGTTTTTT
CASSPPQPNTGELFF
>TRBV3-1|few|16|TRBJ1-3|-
TGTGCCAGCAGCCCACGGCTGGGCAACTCTGAAAACACCATATATTTT
CASSPRLGNSENTIYF
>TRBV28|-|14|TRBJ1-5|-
TGTGCCAGCAGTTTTGGCAGGGGCAATCAGCCCCAGCATTTT
CASSFGRGNQPQHF
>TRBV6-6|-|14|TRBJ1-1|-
TGTGCCAGCATTTATGAGGGATCCGGGACTGAAGCTTTCTTT
CASIYEGSGTEAFF
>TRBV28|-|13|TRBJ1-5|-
TGTGCCAGCAGCTTAATTAAGGGGCAGCCCCAGCATTTT
CASSLIKGQPQHF
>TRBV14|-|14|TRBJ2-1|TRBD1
TGTGCCAGCTCTAAGGACAGGGGGGTCTATGAGCAGTTCTTC
CASSKDRGVYEQFF
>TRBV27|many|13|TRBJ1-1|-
TGTGCCAGCAGCGTTTCCCTGAACACTGAAGCTTTCTTT
CASSVSLNTEAFF
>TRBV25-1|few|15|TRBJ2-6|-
TGTGCCAGCAGTGATGGGAGGTCTGGGGCCAACGTCCTGACTTTC
CASSDGRSGANVLTF
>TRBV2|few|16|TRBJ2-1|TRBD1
TGTGCCAGCAGTGTGGTACAGGGGGCGTTCATGAATGAGCAGTTCTTC
CASSVVQGAFMNEQFF
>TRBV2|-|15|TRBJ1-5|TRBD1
TGTGCCAGCAGTACCGACAGGGGGAGCAATCAGCCCCAGCATTTT
CASSTDRGSNQPQHF
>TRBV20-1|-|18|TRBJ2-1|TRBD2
TGCAGTGCGCATGGATCGCTAGCGGGAGGGAGCTCCTACAATGAGCAGTTCTTC
CSAHGSLAGGSSYNEQFF
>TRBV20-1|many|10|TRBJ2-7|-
TGCAGTGCCCTGTTCTCCGAGCAGTACTTC
CSALFSEQYF
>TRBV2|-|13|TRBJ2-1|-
TGTGCCAGCAGCACCGGGCGGTCCGGTGAGCAGTTCTTC
CASSTGRSGEQFF
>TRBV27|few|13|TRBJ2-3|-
TGTGCCAGCAGTTTAGTAAACACAGATACGCAGTATTTT
CASSLVNTDTQYF
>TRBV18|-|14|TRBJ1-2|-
TGTGCCAGCTCACTGAACAGGGTTATCTATGGCTACACCTTC
CASSLNRVIYGYTF
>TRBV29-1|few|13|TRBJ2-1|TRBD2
TGCAGCGTTGACCTAGAGGGGAGGGGAGAGCAGTTCTTC
CSVDLEGRGEQFF
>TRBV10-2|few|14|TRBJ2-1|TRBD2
TGCGCCAGCAGTGTACAGCGGGGGGCCAATGAGCAGTTCTTC
CASSVQRGANEQFF
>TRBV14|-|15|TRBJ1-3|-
TGTGCCAGCAGCCCGGCGGTCCCCTCTGGAAACACCATATATTTT
CASSPAVPSGNTIYF
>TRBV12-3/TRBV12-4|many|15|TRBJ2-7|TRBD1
TGTGCCAGCAGTTCCCTAGGGGGCCCCTCCTACGAGCAGTACTTC
CASSSLGGPSYEQYF
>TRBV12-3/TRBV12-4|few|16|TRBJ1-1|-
TGTGCCAGCAGTTTCGCGGATCTTCTAGTGAACACTGAAGCTTTCTTT
CASSFADLLVNTEAFF
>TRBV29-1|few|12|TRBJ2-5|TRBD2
TGCAGCGCCGGGACTAGCGGGGAGACCCAGTACTTC
CSAGTSGETQYF
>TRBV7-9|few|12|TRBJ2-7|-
TGTGCCAGCGCCCGGGGTACCTACGAGCAGTACTTC
CASARGTYEQYF
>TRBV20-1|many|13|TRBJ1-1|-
TGCAGTGCTAGGGACAGCTTCCTAGGGGAAGCTTTCTTT
CSARDSFLGEAFF
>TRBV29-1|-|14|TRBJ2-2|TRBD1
TGCAGCGTTACAGGACAGGGATCCACCGGGGAGCTGTTTTTT
CSVTGQGSTGELFF
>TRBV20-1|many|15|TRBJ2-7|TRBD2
TGCAGTGCTTTTACGACTAGCGGGGTTTCCTACGAGCAGTACTTC
CSAFTTSGVSYEQYF
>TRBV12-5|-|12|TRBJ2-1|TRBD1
TGTGCTAGTGGTTTCCGGGACAGGGAACAGTTCTTC
CASGFRDREQFF
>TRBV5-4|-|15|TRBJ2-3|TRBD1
TGTGCCAGCAGTCTCCAGACAGGGATCACAGATACGCAGTATTTT
CASSLQTGITDTQYF